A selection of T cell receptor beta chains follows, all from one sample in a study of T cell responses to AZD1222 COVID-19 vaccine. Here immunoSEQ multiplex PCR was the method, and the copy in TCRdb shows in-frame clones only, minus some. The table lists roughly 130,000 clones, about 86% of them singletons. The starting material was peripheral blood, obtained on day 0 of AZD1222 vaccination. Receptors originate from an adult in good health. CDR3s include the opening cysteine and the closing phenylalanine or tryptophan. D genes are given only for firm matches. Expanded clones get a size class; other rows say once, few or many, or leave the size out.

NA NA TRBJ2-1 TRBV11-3 CASSLAIGNEQFF TGTGCCAGCAGCTTAGCAATAGGCAATGAGCAGTTCTTC
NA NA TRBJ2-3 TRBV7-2 CASSLMLDTDAQYF TGTGCCAGCAGCTTAATGCTTGATACAGATGCGCAGTATTTT
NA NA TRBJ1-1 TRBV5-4 CASSLGLNTEAFF TGTGCCAGCAGCCTGGGGCTGAACACTGAAGCTTTCTTT
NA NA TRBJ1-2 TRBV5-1 CASSLIESTQGYDYGYTF TGCGCCAGCAGCCTCATTGAAAGCACACAGGGATACGACTATGGCTACACCTTC
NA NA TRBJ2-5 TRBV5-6 CASSRPGGGETQYF TGTGCCAGCAGCCGCCCTGGGGGTGGAGAGACCCAGTACTTC
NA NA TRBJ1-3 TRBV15 CATSSWGNTIYF TGTGCCACCAGCAGTTGGGGAAACACCATATATTTT
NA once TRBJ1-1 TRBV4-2 CASSHPGEGRDTEAFF TGTGCCAGCAGCCACCCGGGGGAGGGGCGAGACACTGAAGCTTTCTTT
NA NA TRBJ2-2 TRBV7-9 CASTQGTGGGELFF TGTGCCAGCACCCAGGGAACAGGTGGCGGGGAGCTGTTTTTT
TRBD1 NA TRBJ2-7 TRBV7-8 CASSMGQGANEQYF TGTGCCAGCAGCATGGGACAGGGGGCCAACGAGCAGTACTTC
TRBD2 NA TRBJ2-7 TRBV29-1 CSVFKLSGISYEQYF TGCAGCGTTTTTAAGCTTAGCGGGATCTCCTACGAGCAGTACTTC
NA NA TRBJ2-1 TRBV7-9 CASSLSVGQFF TGTGCCAGCAGCCTCTCGGTTGGGCAGTTCTTC
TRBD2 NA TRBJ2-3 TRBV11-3 CASSLGASGITDTQYF TGTGCCAGCAGCTTAGGGGCTAGCGGTATCACAGATACGCAGTATTTT
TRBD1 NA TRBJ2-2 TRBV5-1 CASSQGANTGELFF TGCGCCAGCTCTCAGGGGGCGAACACCGGGGAGCTGTTTTTT
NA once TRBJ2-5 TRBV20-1 CSASSQETQYF TGCAGTGCTAGTTCCCAAGAGACCCAGTACTTC
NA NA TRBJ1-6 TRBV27 CASSPSSYNSPLHF TGTGCCAGCAGTCCGAGCTCCTATAATTCACCCCTCCACTTT
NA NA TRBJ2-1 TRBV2 CASTPSESYNEQFF TGTGCCAGCACCCCTTCGGAATCCTACAATGAGCAGTTCTTC
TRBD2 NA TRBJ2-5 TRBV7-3 CASSSTGGDSLHKKETQYF TGTGCCAGCAGCTCCACGGGAGGAGACAGTCTCCACAAAAAAGAGACCCAGTACTTC
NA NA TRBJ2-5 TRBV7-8 CASSLAGGETQYF TGTGCCAGCAGCTTAGCCGGGGGAGAGACCCAGTACTTC
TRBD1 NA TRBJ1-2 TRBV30 CASYDRGNYGYTF TGTGCCTCGTACGACAGGGGCAACTATGGCTACACCTTC
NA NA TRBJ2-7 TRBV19 CASSNVYEQYF TGTGCCAGCAGTAACGTCTACGAGCAGTACTTC
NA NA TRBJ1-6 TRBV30 CAGTPGGRSPLHF TGTGCCGGAACACCGGGAGGGCGTTCACCCCTCCACTTT
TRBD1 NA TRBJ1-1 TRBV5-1 CASSVGTGVTEAFF TGCGCCAGCAGCGTAGGGACAGGGGTTACTGAAGCTTTCTTT
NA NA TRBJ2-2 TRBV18 CASSLQGTENTGELFF TGTGCCAGCTCACTTCAGGGGACCGAGAACACCGGGGAGCTGTTTTTT
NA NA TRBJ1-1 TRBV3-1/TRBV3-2 CASSPQGRSEAFF TGTGCCAGCAGCCCCCAGGGACGTTCAGAAGCTTTCTTT
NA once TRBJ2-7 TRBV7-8 CASSGGQWYEQYF TGTGCCAGCAGCGGCGGACAGTGGTACGAGCAGTACTTC
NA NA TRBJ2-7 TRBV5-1 CASSLDRSSYEQYF TGCGCCAGCAGCTTGGACAGGAGTTCCTACGAGCAGTACTTC
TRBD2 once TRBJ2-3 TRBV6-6 CASSYLRAGGTDTQYF TGTGCCAGCAGTTACCTACGGGCGGGGGGCACAGATACGCAGTATTTT
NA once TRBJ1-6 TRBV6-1 CASSEVASGTHSPLHF TGTGCCAGCAGTGAAGTAGCATCAGGGACGCATTCACCCCTCCACTTT
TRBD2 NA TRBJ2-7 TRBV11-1 CASSLSSGGQHYEQYF TGTGCCAGCAGCTTATCTAGCGGGGGCCAACACTACGAGCAGTACTTC
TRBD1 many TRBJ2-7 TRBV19 CASSRGQSSYEQYF TGTGCCAGTAGTAGGGGACAGAGCTCCTACGAGCAGTACTTC
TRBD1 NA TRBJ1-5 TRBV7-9 CATGQNSDQPQHF TGTGCCACGGGACAGAATTCGGATCAGCCCCAGCATTTT
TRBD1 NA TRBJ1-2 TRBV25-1 CASSERGQGSGYTF TGTGCCAGCAGTGAACGAGGACAGGGGAGTGGCTACACCTTC
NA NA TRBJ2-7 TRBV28 CASSLGHEQYF TGTGCCAGCAGTTTAGGTCACGAGCAGTACTTC
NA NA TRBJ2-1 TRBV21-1 CASSKPGTGSGYEQFF TGTGCCAGCAGCAAGCCGGGGACAGGGAGTGGTTATGAGCAGTTCTTC
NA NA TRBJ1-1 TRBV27 CASSYGTGALNTEAFF TGTGCCAGCAGCTATGGGACTGGCGCCCTGAACACTGAAGCTTTCTTT
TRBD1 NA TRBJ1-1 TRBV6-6 CASSYSTGGAGTEAFF TGTGCCAGCAGTTATTCGACAGGGGGCGCGGGCACTGAAGCTTTCTTT